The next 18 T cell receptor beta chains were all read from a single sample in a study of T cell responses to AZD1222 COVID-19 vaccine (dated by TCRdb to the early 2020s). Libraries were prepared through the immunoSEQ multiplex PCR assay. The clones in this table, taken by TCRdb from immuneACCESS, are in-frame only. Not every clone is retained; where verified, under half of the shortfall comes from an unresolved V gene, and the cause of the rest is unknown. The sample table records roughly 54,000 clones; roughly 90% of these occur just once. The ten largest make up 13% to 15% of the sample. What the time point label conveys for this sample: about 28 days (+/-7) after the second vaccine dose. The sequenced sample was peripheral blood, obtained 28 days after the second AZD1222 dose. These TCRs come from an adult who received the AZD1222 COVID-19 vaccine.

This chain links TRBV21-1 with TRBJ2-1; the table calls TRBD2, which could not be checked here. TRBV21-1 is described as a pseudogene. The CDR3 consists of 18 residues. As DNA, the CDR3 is TGTGCCAGCAGCAAAAAGTATTTAGGACTAGCGGAGAACAATGAGCAGTTCTTC. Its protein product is CASSKKYLGLAENNEQFF.

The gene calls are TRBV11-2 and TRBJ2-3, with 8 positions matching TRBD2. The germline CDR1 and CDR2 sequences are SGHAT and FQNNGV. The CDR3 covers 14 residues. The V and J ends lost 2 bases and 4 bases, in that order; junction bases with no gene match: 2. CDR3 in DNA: TGTGCCAGCAGCTTAAGAGCGGGAGCAGATACGCAGTATTTT. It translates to CASSLRAGADTQYF.

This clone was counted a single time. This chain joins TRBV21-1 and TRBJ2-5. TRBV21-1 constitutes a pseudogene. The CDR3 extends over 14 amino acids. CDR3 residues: CASSSQARGETQYF. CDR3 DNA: TGTGCCAGCAGCTCCCAAGCGAGGGGTGAGACCCAGTACTTC.

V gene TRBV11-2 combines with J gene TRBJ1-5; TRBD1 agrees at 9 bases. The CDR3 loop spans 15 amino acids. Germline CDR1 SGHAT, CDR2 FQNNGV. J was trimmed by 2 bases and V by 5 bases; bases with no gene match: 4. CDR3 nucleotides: TGTGCCAGCAGCCGGACAGGGGTTGGCAATCAGCCCCAGCATTTT. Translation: CASSRTGVGNQPQHF.

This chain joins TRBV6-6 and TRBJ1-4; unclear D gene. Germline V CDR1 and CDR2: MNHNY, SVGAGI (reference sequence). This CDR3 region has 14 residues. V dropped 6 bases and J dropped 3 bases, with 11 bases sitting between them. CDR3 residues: CASSSSGSNEKLFF. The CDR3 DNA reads TGTGCCAGCAGCTCGTCGGGATCTAATGAAAAACTGTTTTTT.

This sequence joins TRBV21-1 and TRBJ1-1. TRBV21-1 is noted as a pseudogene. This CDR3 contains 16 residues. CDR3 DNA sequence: TGTGCCAGCAGCACTTCCCTAGTTTTAGGGAACACTGAAGCTTTCTTT. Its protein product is CASSTSLVLGNTEAFF.

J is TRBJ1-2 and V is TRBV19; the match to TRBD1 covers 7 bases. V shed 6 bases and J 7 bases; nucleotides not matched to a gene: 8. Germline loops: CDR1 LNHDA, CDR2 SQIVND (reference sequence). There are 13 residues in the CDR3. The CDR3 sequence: CASRRAAGGGYTF. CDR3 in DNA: TGTGCCAGTAGGAGGGCCGCAGGGGGTGGCTACACCTTC.

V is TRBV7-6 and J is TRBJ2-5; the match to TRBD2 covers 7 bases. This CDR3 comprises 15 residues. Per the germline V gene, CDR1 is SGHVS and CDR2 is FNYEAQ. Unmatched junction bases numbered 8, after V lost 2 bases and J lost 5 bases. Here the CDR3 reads CASSLRIEGGETQYF. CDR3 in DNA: TGTGCCAGCAGCTTACGGATTGAGGGAGGGGAGACCCAGTACTTC.

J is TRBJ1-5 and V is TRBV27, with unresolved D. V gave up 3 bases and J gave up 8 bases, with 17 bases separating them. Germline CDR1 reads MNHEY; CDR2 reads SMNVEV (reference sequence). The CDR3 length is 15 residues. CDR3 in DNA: TGTGCCAGCAGTTTTCAGGCGGTCCCTAGGGAGCCCCAGCATTTT. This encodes CASSFQAVPREPQHF.

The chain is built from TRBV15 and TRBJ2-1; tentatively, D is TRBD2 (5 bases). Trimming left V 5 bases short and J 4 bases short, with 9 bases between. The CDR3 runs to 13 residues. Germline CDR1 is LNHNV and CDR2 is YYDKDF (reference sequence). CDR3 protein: CATSFGEYNEQFF. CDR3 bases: TGTGCCACCAGCTTCGGGGAATACAATGAGCAGTTCTTC.

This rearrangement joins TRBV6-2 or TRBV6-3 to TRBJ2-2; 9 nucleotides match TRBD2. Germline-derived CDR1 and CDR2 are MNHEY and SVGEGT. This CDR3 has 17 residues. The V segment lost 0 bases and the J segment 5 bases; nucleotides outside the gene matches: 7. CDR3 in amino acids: CASSYSKVAGETGELFF. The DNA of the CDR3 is TGTGCCAGCAGTTACTCGAAGGTAGCGGGAGAGACCGGGGAGCTGTTTTTT.

CDR3 DNA: TGTGCCAGCAGTTTTGGGTATAACACAGATACGCAGTATTTT. Translating gives CASSFGYNTDTQYF. The gene calls are TRBV27 and TRBJ2-3, with D unresolved. Germline V gene lookup returns CDR1 MNHEY and CDR2 SMNVEV (reference sequence). V dropped 3 bases and J dropped 2 bases, with 9 bases sitting between them. The CDR3 is 14 amino acids.

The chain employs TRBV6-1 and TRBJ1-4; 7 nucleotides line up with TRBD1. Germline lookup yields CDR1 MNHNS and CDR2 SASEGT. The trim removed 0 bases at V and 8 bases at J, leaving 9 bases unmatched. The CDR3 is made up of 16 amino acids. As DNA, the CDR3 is TGTGCCAGCAGTGAAGCGCAGGGGGACGTGGGCGAAAAACTGTTTTTT. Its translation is CASSEAQGDVGEKLFF.

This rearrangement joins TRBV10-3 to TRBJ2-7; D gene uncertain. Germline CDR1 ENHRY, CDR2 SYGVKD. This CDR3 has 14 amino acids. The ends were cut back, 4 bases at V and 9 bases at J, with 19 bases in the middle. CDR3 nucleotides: TGTGCCATCAGTGGATCGCAGCCCCTCGTCGGGCAGTACTTC. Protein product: CAISGSQPLVGQYF.

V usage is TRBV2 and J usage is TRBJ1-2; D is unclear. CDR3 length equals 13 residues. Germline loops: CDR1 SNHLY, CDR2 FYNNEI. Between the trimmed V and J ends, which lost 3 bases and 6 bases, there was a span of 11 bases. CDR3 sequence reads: CASSEGRMDGYTF. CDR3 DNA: TGTGCCAGCAGTGAGGGCAGAATGGATGGCTACACCTTC.

The chain's CDR3 is CASSEGTEYNEQFF. CDR3 coding DNA: TGTGCCAGCAGTGAGGGGACAGAGTACAATGAGCAGTTCTTC. The V and J genes are TRBV25-1 and TRBJ2-1; TRBD1 matches at 7 bases. CDR3 length equals 14 residues. V trimming: 3 bases; J trimming: 4 bases; junction bases outside the gene matches: 3. Looked up from germline, CDR1 is MGHDK and CDR2 is SYGVNS. Full variable domain (rest looked up from reference TRBV25-1 and TRBJ2-1): EADIYQTPRYLVIGTGKKITLECSQTMGHDKMYWYQQDPGMELHLIHYSYGVNSTEKGDLSSESTVSRIRTEHFPLTLESARPSHTSQYLCASSEGTEYNEQFFGPGTRLTVL.

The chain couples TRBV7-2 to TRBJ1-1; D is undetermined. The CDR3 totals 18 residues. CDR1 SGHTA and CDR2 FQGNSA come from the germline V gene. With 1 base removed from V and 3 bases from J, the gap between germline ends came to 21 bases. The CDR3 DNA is TGTGCCAGCAGCTTAGTCCCCTTTTTTGTAGGTGCTGACACTGAAGCTTTCTTT. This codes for CASSLVPFFVGADTEAFF. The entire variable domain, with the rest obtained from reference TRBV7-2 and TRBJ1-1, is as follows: GAGVSQSPSNKVTEKGKDVELRCDPISGHTALYWYRQSLGQGLEFLIYFQGNSAPDKSGLPSDRFSAERTGGSVSTLTIQRTQQEDSAVYLCASSLVPFFVGADTEAFFGQGTRLTVV.

The CDR3: CASSGQPRTEAFF. The CDR3 nucleotides read TGTGCCAGCAGCGGACAGCCACGCACTGAAGCTTTCTTT. This rearrangement joins TRBV6-5 to TRBJ1-1; tentatively, D is TRBD1 (6 bases). CDR1 is MNHEY and CDR2 is SVGAGI in the germline V gene. The CDR3 consists of 13 residues. V shed 6 bases and J shed 4 bases, with 12 bases lying between them.